The clone carrying this T cell receptor (beta chain) was observed at least ten times. TCRdb used MiXCR to reprocess the 5' RACE reads, holding one entry per CDR3 protein. The profile shows 45,000 to 65,000 distinct CDR3 sequences, 11% of them singletons. This record belongs to a study of early T cells in non-severe SARS-CoV-2 infection. The CDR3 extends over 17 amino acids. Germline V CDR1 and CDR2: MGHRA, YSYEKL. V was trimmed by 4 bases and J by 9 bases, leaving 28 bases between them. The sequence derives from an adult who was a healthcare worker with PCR-confirmed SARS-CoV-2 infection or an uninfected control (not recorded which). The sample comprised whole blood. The rearrangement uses TRBV4-1 and TRBJ2-7, with D tentatively TRBD2 (5 bases). The CDR3 bases are TGCGCCAGCAGCCGAGGGTTACGTAGTCCGAATGAGGACGGGCAGTACTTC. Translated: CASSRGLRSPNEDGQYF.